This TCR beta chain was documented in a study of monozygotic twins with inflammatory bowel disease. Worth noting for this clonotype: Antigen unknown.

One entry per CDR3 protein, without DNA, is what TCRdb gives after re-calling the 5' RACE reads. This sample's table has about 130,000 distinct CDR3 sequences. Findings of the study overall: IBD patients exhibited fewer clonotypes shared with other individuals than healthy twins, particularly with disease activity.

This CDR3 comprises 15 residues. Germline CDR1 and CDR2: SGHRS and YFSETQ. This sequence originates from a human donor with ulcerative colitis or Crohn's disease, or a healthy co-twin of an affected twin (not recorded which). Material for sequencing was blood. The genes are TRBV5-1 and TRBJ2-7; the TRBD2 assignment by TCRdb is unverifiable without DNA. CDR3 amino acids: CASSSGLADSYEQYF. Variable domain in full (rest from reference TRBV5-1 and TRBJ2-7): KAGVTQTPRYLIKTRGQQVTLSCSPISGHRSVSWYQQTPGQGLQFLFEYFSETQRNKGNFPGRFSGRQFSNSRSEMNVSTLELGDSALYLCASSSGLADSYEQYFGPGTRLTVT.